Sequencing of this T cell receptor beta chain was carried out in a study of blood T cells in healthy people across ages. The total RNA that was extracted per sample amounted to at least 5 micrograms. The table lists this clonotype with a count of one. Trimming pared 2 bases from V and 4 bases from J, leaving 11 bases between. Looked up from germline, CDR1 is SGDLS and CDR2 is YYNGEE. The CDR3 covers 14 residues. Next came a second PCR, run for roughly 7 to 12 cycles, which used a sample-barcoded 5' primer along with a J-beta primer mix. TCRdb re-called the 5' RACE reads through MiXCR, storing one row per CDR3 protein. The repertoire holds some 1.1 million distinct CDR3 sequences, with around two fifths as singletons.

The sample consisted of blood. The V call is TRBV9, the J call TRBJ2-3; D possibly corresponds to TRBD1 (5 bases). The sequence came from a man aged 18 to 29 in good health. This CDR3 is CASSVSTDADTQYF. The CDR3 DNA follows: TGTGCCAGCAGCGTCTCGACAGACGCAGATACGCAGTATTTT.